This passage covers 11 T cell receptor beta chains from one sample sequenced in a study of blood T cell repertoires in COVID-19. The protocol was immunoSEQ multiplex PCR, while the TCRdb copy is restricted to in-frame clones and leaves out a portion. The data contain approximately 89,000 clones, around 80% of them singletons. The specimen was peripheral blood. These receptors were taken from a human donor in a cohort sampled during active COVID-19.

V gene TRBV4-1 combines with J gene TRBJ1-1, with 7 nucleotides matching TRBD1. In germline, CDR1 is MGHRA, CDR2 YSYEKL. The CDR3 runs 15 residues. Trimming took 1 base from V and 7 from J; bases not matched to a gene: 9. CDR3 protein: CASSQVFGQDLEAFF. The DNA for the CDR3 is TGCGCCAGCAGCCAAGTTTTCGGACAGGACCTTGAAGCTTTCTTT.

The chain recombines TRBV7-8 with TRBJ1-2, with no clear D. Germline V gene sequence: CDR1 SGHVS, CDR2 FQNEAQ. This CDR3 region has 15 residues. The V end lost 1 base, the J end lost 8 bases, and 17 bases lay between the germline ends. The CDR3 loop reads CASSLDLQTIAGYTF. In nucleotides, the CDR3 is TGTGCCAGCAGCTTAGATCTTCAGACTATCGCGGGCTACACCTTC.

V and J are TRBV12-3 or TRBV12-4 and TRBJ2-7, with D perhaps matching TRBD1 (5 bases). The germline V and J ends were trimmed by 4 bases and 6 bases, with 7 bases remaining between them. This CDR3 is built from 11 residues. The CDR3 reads CASSSRAEQYF. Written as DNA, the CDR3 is TGTGCCAGCAGTTCCAGGGCCGAGCAGTACTTC.

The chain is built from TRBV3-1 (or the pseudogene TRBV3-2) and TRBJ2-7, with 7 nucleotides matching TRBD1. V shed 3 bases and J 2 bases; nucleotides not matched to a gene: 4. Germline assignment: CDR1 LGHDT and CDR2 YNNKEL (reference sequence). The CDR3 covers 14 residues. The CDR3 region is CASSQIQGAYEQYF. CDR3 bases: TGTGCCAGCAGCCAGATCCAGGGGGCCTACGAGCAGTACTTC.

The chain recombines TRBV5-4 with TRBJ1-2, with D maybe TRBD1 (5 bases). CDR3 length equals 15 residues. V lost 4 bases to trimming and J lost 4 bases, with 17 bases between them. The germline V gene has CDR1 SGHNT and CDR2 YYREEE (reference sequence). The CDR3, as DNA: TGTGCCAGCAGCGATGGGGGGATGGGGAGCTATGGCTACACCTTC. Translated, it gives CASSDGGMGSYGYTF.

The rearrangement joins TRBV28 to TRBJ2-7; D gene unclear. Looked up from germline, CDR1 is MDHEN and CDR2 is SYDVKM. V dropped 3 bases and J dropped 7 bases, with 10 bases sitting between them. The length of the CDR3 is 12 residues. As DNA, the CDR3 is TGTGCCAGCAGTTTGGCCTCGTCTGAGCAGTACTTC. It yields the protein CASSLASSEQYF.

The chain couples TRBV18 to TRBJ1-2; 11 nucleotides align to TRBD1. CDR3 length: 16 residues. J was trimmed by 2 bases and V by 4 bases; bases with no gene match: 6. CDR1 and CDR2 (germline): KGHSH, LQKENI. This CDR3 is CASSLGQGAQNYGYTF. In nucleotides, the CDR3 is TGTGCCAGCTCACTCGGACAGGGGGCGCAGAACTATGGCTACACCTTC.

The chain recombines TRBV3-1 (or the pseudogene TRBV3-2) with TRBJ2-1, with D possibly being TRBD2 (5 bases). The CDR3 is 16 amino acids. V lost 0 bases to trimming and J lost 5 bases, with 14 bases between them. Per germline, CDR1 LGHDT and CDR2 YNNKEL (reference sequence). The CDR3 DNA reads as TGTGCCAGCAGCCAAGATACTCTATACGGGAACAATGAGCAGTTCTTC. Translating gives CASSQDTLYGNNEQFF.

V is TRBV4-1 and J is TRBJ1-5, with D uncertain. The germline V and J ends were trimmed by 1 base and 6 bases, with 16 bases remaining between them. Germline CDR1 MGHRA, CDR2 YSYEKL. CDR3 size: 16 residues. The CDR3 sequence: CASSQGVGAPIQPQHF. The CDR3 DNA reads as TGCGCCAGCAGCCAAGGGGTAGGAGCCCCCATTCAGCCCCAGCATTTT.

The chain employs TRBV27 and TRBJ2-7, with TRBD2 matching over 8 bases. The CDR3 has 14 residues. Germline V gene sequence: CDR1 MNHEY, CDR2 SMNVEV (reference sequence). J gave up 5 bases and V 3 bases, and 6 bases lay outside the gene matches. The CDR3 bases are TGTGCCAGCAGTTTCATAGCGGGAAGCGACGAGCAGTACTTC. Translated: CASSFIAGSDEQYF.

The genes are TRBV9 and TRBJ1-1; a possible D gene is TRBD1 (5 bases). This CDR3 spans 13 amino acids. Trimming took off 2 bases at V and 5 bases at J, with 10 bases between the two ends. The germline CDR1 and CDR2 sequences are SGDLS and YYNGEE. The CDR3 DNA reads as TGTGCCAGCAGCGTTGAATCAGGGACTGAAGCTTTCTTT. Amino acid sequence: CASSVESGTEAFF.